The TCR beta chain under discussion was sequenced for a study of blood T cell repertoires in COVID-19. Study information: From the United States, Italy and Spain came samples of acute and convalescent COVID-19. PBMCs, B-cell-depleted T cells, or T cells were the source of the cDNA or gDNA that made up the material.

Original methodology: Using reference gene primer amplification, nucleated cell counts were estimated. TCRdb's table, derived via immunoSEQ multiplex PCR, lists solely in-frame clones and lacks some. That table supplies the V and J calls and clone size; D and trimming were determined from the DNA. Counted here are about 160,000 clones, roughly 88% occurring once; the ten biggest clones make up roughly 9.1%. The CDR3 spans 14 residues. The V and J ends lost 6 bases and 2 bases, in that order; junction bases with no gene match: 4. The germline gives CDR1 SGHTA, CDR2 FQGNSA. This clone has a handful of counts.

The sequenced material came from peripheral blood. This receptor was identified in a woman of 80 years or more with active or convalescent COVID-19. This chain links TRBV7-2 with TRBJ2-7; 10 bases map to TRBD1. The CDR3 DNA follows: TGTGCCAGCAGTGGGGACAGGGGCCCCTACGAGCAGTACTTC. Protein product: CASSGDRGPYEQYF.